This T cell receptor beta chain appears in the sequencing data of a study of cytomegalovirus exposure and HLA in healthy donors. Study summary: An analysis done earlier identified around 100 million unique TCR beta sequences from about 179 million T cells. Notes on the study in general: Some highly shared sequence variants likely arose as a pipeline artifact. Follow-up analysis seemed to connect common viral pathogens with several of the most significant clusters identified. TCR beta V- and J-gene trimming, according to a later analysis, was linked to a missense DCLRE1C variant.

J was trimmed by 4 bases and V by 3 bases; bases with no gene match: 7. Germline CDR1 and CDR2: SGHVS and FNYEAQ. The length of the CDR3 is 16 residues. Primers for the PCR totalled 60 Vbeta and 13 Jbeta. Data came from immunoSEQ multiplex PCR; TCRdb stores just in-frame clones and leaves some out. The sample carries about 40,000 clones, around 82% recorded once. Concerning this clone: Its specificity is unknown.

Sequences were obtained from PBMCs. V is TRBV7-6 and J is TRBJ2-5; 11 bases are shared with TRBD1. The source is a woman aged 18-35 years in good health and CMV-seropositive. The DNA for the CDR3 is TGTGCCAGCAGCTTCCGGACAGGGGGCATCGTAGAGACCCAGTACTTC. Translation gives CASSFRTGGIVETQYF.